The rows below give T cell receptor beta chains drawn from one sample of a study of OX40 agonist ivuxolimab in advanced cancers. Measured with immunoSEQ multiplex PCR; TCRdb has only the in-frame clones, and not every one. This sample has some 50,000 clones; approximately 90% occur once, and the top ten carry around 19%. This specimen consisted of CD4+ or CD8+ T cells sorted from blood, obtained in a trial of the OX40 agonist ivuxolimab. The receptors were sampled from an adult with an advanced solid tumor such as melanoma, head and neck, liver or kidney cancer. CDR3s include the opening cysteine and the closing phenylalanine or tryptophan. D genes are given only for firm matches. A row's size may be missing; if present it is once, few, many or a size class.

v_call	j_call	d_call	clone_size	cdr3_nt	cdr3_aa
TRBV4-1	TRBJ1-2	TRBD1	NA	TGCGCCAGCAGCCAAGCCATACAGGGGTTGGGTAACTATGGCTACACCTTC	CASSQAIQGLGNYGYTF
TRBV28	TRBJ2-3	NA	NA	TGTGCCAGCAGTTTCGACCATTCGGAAGGCACCACAGATACGCAGTATTTT	CASSFDHSEGTTDTQYF
TRBV5-6	TRBJ2-7	NA	NA	TGTGCCAGCAGCACGCCACGTGGGCAGCCGAACCACCTGGGCTACGAGCAGTACTTC	CASSTPRGQPNHLGYEQYF
TRBV4-1	TRBJ2-3	TRBD2	NA	TGCGCCAGCAGCCAATCCGGGACTAGCAACGCAGATACGCAGTATTTT	CASSQSGTSNADTQYF
TRBV2	TRBJ2-7	TRBD2	NA	TGTGCCAGCAGTGGATGGGGGGGTAACGAGCAGTACTTC	CASSGWGGNEQYF
TRBV27	TRBJ1-6	NA	NA	TGTGCCAGCAGCCCCCGGGGTAATTCACCCCTCCACTTT	CASSPRGNSPLHF
TRBV6-5	TRBJ1-2	NA	NA	TGTGCCAGCAGTTATGGGACTTTGGGAGGCTACACCTTC	CASSYGTLGGYTF
TRBV7-8	TRBJ2-7	TRBD1	NA	TGTGCCAGCAGCTTAGCTCTCTGGGACAGTAGGAACGAGCAGTACTTC	CASSLALWDSRNEQYF
TRBV11-2	TRBJ2-2	NA	NA	TGTGCCAGCAGCTTAGGAGGAACCGGGGAGCTGTTTTTT	CASSLGGTGELFF
TRBV14	TRBJ1-1	NA	once	TGTGCCAGCAGGATACCAGGGAACACTGAAGCTTTCTTT	CASRIPGNTEAFF
TRBV7-9	TRBJ2-5	TRBD1	NA	TGTGCCAGCAGTTGGGGACAGCGACAAGAGACCCAGTACTTC	CASSWGQRQETQYF
TRBV6-5	TRBJ2-7	NA	few	TGTGCCAGCAGTTGGGGAGGGGGAGGGTACGAGCAGTACTTC	CASSWGGGGYEQYF
TRBV7-1	TRBJ2-1	TRBD2	NA	TGTGCCAGCAGCTTAGCGGGCTCCACCGCGGATGAGCAGTTCTTC	CASSLAGSTADEQFF
TRBV6-1	TRBJ1-2	TRBD1	NA	TGTGCCAGCAGCGAAGGGGGGACAGCAATTTATGGCTACACCTTC	CASSEGGTAIYGYTF
TRBV10-3	TRBJ2-5	NA	NA	TGTGCCATCAGTGACGGGGGTTGGGAGACCCAGTACTTC	CAISDGGWETQYF
TRBV6-5	TRBJ2-2	NA	NA	TGTGCCAGCAGTTACCTTTTCCGTTCAGGCGCCGGGGAGCTGTTTTTT	CASSYLFRSGAGELFF
TRBV4-1	TRBJ2-1	NA	NA	TGCGCCAGCAGCCAAGAAGGCGTTACAGACGAGTACAATGAGCAGTTCTTC	CASSQEGVTDEYNEQFF
TRBV28	TRBJ1-5	NA	NA	TGTGCCAGCAGTATTGGGGGACCGCCCTACAATCAGCCCCAGCATTTT	CASSIGGPPYNQPQHF